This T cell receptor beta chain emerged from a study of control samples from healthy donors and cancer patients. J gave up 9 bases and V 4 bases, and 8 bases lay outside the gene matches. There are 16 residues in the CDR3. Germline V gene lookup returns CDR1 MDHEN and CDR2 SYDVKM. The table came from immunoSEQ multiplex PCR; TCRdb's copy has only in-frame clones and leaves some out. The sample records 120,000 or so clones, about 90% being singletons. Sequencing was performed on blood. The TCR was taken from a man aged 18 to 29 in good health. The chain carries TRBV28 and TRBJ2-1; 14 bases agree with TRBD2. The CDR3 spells CASSSGTSGRTAEQFF. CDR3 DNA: TGTGCCAGCAGTTCCGGGACTAGCGGGAGAACGGCTGAGCAGTTCTTC.